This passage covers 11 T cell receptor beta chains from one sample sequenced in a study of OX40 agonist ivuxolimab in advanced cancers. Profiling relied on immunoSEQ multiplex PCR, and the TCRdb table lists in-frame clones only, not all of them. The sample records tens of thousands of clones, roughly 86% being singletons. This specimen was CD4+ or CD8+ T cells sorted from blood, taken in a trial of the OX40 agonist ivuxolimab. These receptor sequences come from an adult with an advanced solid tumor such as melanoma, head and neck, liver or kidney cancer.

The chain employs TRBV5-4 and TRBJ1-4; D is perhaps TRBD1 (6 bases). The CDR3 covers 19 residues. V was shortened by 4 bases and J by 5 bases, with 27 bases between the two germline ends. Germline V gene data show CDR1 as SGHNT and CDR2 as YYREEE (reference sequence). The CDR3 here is CASSQAAGGGHGTNEKLFF. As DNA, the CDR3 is TGTGCCAGCAGCCAAGCCGCGGGGGGCGGCCACGGGACAAATGAAAAACTGTTTTTT.

The CDR3 DNA is TGCGCCAGCAGCCAAGATCAGAACCGGGACAGGGGGGCTTCTAACTATGGCTACACCTTC. It encodes CASSQDQNRDRGASNYGYTF. V usage is TRBV4-1 and J usage is TRBJ1-2; 11 nucleotides agree with TRBD1. The CDR3 sequence is 20 residues long. CDR1 and CDR2 from the germline V gene are MGHRA and YSYEKL. Trimming cost V 0 bases and J 0 bases; bases outside gene matches: 12.

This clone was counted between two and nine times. In nucleotides, the CDR3 is TGTGCGGCCGGGGCATATGGCTACACCTTC. Its protein product is CAAGAYGYTF. The genes are TRBV7-2 and TRBJ1-2; TRBD1 is a possible D gene (5 bases). Germline V gene data show CDR1 as SGHTA and CDR2 as FQGNSA. The CDR3 sequence is 10 residues long. The entire variable domain, with the rest obtained from reference TRBV7-2 and TRBJ1-2, is as follows: GAGVSQSPSNKVTEKGKDVELRCDPISGHTALYWYRQSLGQGLEFLIYFQGNSAPDKSGLPSDRFSAERTGGSVSTLTIQRTQQEDSAVYLCAAGAYGYTFGSGTRLTVV.

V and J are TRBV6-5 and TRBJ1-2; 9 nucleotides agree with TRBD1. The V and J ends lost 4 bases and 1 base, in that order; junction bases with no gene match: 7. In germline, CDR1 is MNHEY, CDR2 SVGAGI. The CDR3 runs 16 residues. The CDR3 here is CASSSLPGQGNYGYTF. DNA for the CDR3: TGTGCCAGCAGTTCCCTACCGGGACAGGGTAACTATGGCTACACCTTC.

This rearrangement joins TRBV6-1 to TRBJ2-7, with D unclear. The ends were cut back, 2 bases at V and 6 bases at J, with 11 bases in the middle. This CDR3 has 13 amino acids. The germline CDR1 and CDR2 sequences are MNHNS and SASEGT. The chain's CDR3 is CASSERVGGEQYF. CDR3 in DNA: TGTGCCAGCAGTGAAAGGGTAGGCGGCGAGCAGTACTTC.

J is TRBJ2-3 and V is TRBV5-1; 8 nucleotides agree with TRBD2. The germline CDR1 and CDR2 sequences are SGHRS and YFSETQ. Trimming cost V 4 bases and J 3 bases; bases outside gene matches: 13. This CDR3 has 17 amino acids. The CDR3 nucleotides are TGCGCCAGCAGCGTCCCGCCCGGCGGGAGGCCGACAGATACGCAGTATTTT. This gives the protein CASSVPPGGRPTDTQYF.

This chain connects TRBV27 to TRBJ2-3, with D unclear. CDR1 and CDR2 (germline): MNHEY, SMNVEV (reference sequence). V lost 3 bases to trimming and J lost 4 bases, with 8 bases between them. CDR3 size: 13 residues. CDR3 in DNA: TGTGCCAGCAGTTTTATGTGGGCAGATACGCAGTATTTT. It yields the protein CASSFMWADTQYF.

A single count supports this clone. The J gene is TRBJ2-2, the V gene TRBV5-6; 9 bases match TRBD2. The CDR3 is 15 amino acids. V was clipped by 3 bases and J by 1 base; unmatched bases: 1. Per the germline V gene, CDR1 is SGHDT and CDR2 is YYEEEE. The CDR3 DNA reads TGTGCCAGCAGCTGGCGGGAGGGGAACACCGGGGAGCTGTTTTTT. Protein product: CASSWREGNTGELFF.

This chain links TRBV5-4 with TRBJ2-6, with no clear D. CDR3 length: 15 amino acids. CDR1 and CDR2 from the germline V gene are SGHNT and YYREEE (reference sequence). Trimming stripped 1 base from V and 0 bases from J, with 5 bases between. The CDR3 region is CASSLPFSGANVLTF. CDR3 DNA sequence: TGTGCCAGCAGCTTGCCTTTCTCTGGGGCCAACGTCCTGACTTTC.

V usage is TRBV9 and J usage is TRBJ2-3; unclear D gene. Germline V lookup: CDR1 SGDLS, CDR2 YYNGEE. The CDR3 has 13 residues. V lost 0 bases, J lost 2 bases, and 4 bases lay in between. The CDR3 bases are TGTGCCAGCAGCGTAGCCCCCACAGATACGCAGTATTTT. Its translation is CASSVAPTDTQYF.

The CDR3 sequence: CASSAIKRENPYEQYF. The CDR3 DNA sequence: TGTGCCAGCAGCGCAATTAAGCGCGAGAATCCCTACGAGCAGTACTTC. J is TRBJ2-7 and V is TRBV11-2; D gene ambiguous. The germline CDR1 and CDR2 sequences are SGHAT and FQNNGV. Deletions cut 5 bases from V and 2 bases from J, with 19 bases between. This CDR3 comprises 16 residues.